The next 18 T cell receptor beta chains were all read from a single sample in a study of cytomegalovirus exposure and HLA in healthy donors. Sequencing was performed with immunoSEQ multiplex PCR; in TCRdb, only in-frame clones are kept and a portion is missing. The sample consists of 300,000 to 350,000 clones, roughly 88% of them appearing once. Sample: PBMCs. The receptors originated from a man aged 25-45 years in good health and CMV-seronegative.

This chain joins TRBV4-3 and TRBJ1-3; D is uncertain. CDR3 length: 16 residues. The V end was cut by 1 base, the J end by 0 bases, with 10 bases between. The V gene's germline CDR1 is LGHNA and CDR2 YSLEER. CDR3 amino acids: CASSQGQINSGNTIYF. CDR3 in DNA: TGCGCCAGCAGCCAAGGGCAGATCAACTCTGGAAACACCATATATTTT.

The chain carries TRBV9 and TRBJ1-3, with a possible D match to TRBD1 (6 bases). CDR3 length: 13 amino acids. Germline V CDR1 and CDR2: SGDLS, YYNGEE. The germline V and J ends were trimmed by 5 bases and 3 bases, with 9 bases remaining between them. The CDR3 DNA sequence: TGTGCCAGCAGACAGGGCGGTGGAAACACCATATATTTT. Translating gives CASRQGGGNTIYF.

The chain employs TRBV4-3 and TRBJ2-2; tentative D call: TRBD1 (6 bases). Trimming cost V 0 bases and J 7 bases, with 21 bases left between them. The CDR3 runs to 18 residues. Germline CDR1 reads LGHNA; CDR2 reads YSLEER. The CDR3 DNA is TGCGCCAGCAGCCAAGATCGGGTGGGGGCTAATAACGGCGGGGAGCTGTTTTTT. This sequence encodes CASSQDRVGANNGGELFF.

This chain uses TRBV21-1 with TRBJ1-6. TRBV21-1 is a listed pseudogene. This CDR3 region has 16 residues. The DNA for the CDR3 is TGTGCCAGCAGCAAAGGCGAGGTGGACTATAATTCACCCCTCCACTTT. Encoded protein: CASSKGEVDYNSPLHF.

The chain joins TRBV2 to TRBJ1-5; D remains unclear. Trimming removed 7 bases from V and 0 bases from J, with 13 bases in between. CDR1 is SNHLY, CDR2 FYNNEI, per germline. This CDR3 comprises 15 residues. This CDR3 reads CASTIQRYSNQPQHF. The CDR3 nucleotides are TGTGCCAGCACCATACAGAGATATAGCAATCAGCCCCAGCATTTT.

This chain connects TRBV13 to TRBJ2-7, with no clear D. Between the trimmed V and J ends, which lost 3 bases and 3 bases, there was a span of 9 bases. The CDR3 contains 13 residues. The germline V gene has CDR1 PRHDT and CDR2 FYEKMQ (reference sequence). The CDR3 reads CASSLGTRYEQYF. DNA of the CDR3: TGTGCCAGCAGCTTGGGCACTCGCTACGAGCAGTACTTC.

The CDR3 coding sequence is TGTGCCAGCAGCCAAGCTAGCGGGGGGTCGAACACCGGGGAGCTGTTTTTT. Amino acids: CASSQASGGSNTGELFF. The rearrangement joins TRBV4-2 to TRBJ2-2, with 11 positions matching TRBD2. Looked up from germline, CDR1 is LGHNA and CDR2 is YNFKEQ. With 1 base clipped from V and 0 bases from J, the junction kept 1 base outside the gene matches. The CDR3 extends over 17 amino acids.

This CDR3 is CASSQTGDSGNTIYF. CDR3 coding DNA: TGTGCCAGCAGCCAGACAGGGGACTCTGGAAACACCATATATTTT. The J gene is TRBJ1-3, the V gene TRBV11-2; 8 bases map to TRBD1. The CDR3 loop spans 15 amino acids. With 5 bases clipped from V and 0 bases from J, the junction kept 3 bases outside the gene matches. The germline V gene encodes CDR1 SGHAT and CDR2 FQNNGV.

The CDR3 nucleotides read TGTGCCAGCAGTAATCCTCTAAAGAACACTGAAGCTTTCTTT. Protein sequence: CASSNPLKNTEAFF. The chain joins TRBV2 to TRBJ1-1; D is uncertain. The length of the CDR3 is 14 residues. V was cut by 5 bases and J by 1 base, with 11 bases left in between. Looked up from germline, CDR1 is SNHLY and CDR2 is FYNNEI.

The chain recombines TRBV18 with TRBJ2-5; a weak D match, TRBD2 (6 bases). CDR1 and CDR2 (germline): KGHSH, LQKENI. The CDR3 sequence is 15 residues long. V dropped 1 base and J dropped 5 bases, with 14 bases sitting between them. Here the CDR3 reads CASSPQSGYTETQYF. DNA for the CDR3: TGTGCCAGCTCACCACAGAGCGGGTATACGGAGACCCAGTACTTC.

V gene TRBV13 combines with J gene TRBJ1-4, with 9 nucleotides matching TRBD1. Trimming took 5 bases from V and 8 from J; bases not matched to a gene: 9. The CDR3 spans 15 residues. The germline V gene has CDR1 PRHDT and CDR2 FYEKMQ (reference sequence). CDR3 in DNA: TGTGCCAGCAGCATACAGGGGGCGCCCCCGGAAAAACTGTTTTTT. This encodes CASSIQGAPPEKLFF.

V usage is TRBV4-3 and J usage is TRBJ1-1, with D tentatively TRBD1 (5 bases). This CDR3 spans 15 amino acids. CDR1 and CDR2 from the germline V gene are LGHNA and YSLEER. The V and J ends lost 0 bases and 7 bases respectively, with 15 bases between them. This chain's CDR3 is CASSQDTSRAGEAFF. The DNA for the CDR3 is TGCGCCAGCAGCCAAGATACCTCCAGGGCTGGTGAAGCTTTCTTT.

Here the CDR3 DNA reads TGTGCCAGCAGCGCAGGGCAAACCTATGGCTACACCTTC. Translating it yields CASSAGQTYGYTF. The chain combines TRBV9 with TRBJ1-2; D might be TRBD1 (5 bases). V was shortened by 3 bases and J by 4 bases, with 10 bases between the two germline ends. The germline V gene has CDR1 SGDLS and CDR2 YYNGEE. The CDR3 runs to 13 residues.

The J gene is TRBJ2-5, the V gene TRBV5-1; 10 nucleotides agree with TRBD2. J was trimmed by 1 base and V by 4 bases; bases with no gene match: 13. Germline-derived CDR1 and CDR2 are SGHRS and YFSETQ. The CDR3 contains 18 residues. This CDR3 is CASSPPPLAGELQETQYF. In nucleotides, the CDR3 is TGCGCCAGCAGCCCTCCTCCGCTAGCGGGGGAACTCCAAGAGACCCAGTACTTC.

J is TRBJ1-2 and V is TRBV4-3, with D perhaps TRBD1 (5 bases). This CDR3 has 17 residues. Trimming pared 0 bases from V and 1 base from J, leaving 15 bases between. Germline lookup yields CDR1 LGHNA and CDR2 YSLEER. The CDR3 DNA follows: TGCGCCAGCAGCCAAGAGGGCCCAGGGAGGTATAACTATGGCTACACCTTC. Protein: CASSQEGPGRYNYGYTF.

The V and J genes are TRBV6-1 and TRBJ2-1; TRBD2 matches at 9 bases. The CDR3 has 15 amino acids. J lost 0 bases, V lost 7 bases, and 4 bases had no gene match. Germline V gives CDR1 MNHNS, CDR2 SASEGT. CDR3: CASKLAGISYNEQFF. CDR3 in DNA: TGTGCCAGCAAGCTAGCGGGGATCTCCTACAATGAGCAGTTCTTC.

The gene calls are TRBV5-1 and TRBJ2-7; 7 bases line up with TRBD1. This CDR3 region has 16 residues. Germline V gene data show CDR1 as SGHRS and CDR2 as YFSETQ. Germline trimming cut 0 bases from V and 6 bases from J; bases unmatched to any gene: 12. CDR3 sequence: CASSLEKTGTGSEQYF. The CDR3 DNA follows: TGCGCCAGCAGCTTGGAGAAGACAGGGACGGGAAGCGAGCAGTACTTC.

V and J are TRBV30 and TRBJ1-1; TRBD1 matches 9 bases. CDR1 is GTSNPN, CDR2 SVGIG, per germline (reference sequence). V dropped 3 bases and J dropped 2; count of bases not matched to a gene: 4. This CDR3 spans 14 amino acids. In DNA, the CDR3 is TGTGCCTGGAGGGACAGGGGTTTTAACACTGAAGCTTTCTTT. Translation: CAWRDRGFNTEAFF.